This paragraph covers one TCR beta chain sequence. Its specificity is not known. It was with a sample-barcoded 5' primer and a J-beta primer mix that a second PCR of roughly 7 to 11 cycles was run. TCRdb itself ran the 5' RACE reads through MiXCR, one entry per CDR3 protein. Found here are about 640,000 distinct CDR3 sequences, under 65% of them singletons; the top ten hold over 30%. This sample is part of a study of blood T cells in healthy people across ages. The CDR3 has 16 residues. Trimming removed 2 bases from V and 6 bases from J, with 18 bases in between. The study's findings and limits: Estimates of total diversity, which came from one million sequenced T cells, were considered to be underestimates. Per million T cells, the diversity of TCR beta decreased roughly linearly as age advanced.

This chain links TRBV12-3 or TRBV12-4 with TRBJ2-3, with D perhaps being TRBD1 or TRBD2 (6 bases each). The clonotype originates from a man in his sixties in good health. Source material: blood. The CDR3 loop is CASSLPGGHMRDTQYF. CDR3 sequence (DNA): TGTGCCAGCAGTTTACCCGGGGGACACATGAGGGATACGCAGTATTTT.